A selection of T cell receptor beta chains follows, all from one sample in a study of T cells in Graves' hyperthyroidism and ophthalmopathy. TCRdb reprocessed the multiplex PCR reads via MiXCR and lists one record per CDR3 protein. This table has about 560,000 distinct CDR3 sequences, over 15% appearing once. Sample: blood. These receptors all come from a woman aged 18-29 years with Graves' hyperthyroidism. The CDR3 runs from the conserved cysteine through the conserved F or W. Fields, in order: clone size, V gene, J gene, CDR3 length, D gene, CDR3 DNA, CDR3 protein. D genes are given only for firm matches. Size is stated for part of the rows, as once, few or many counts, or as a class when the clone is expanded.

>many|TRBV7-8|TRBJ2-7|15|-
TGTGCCAGCAGTCCACTTACCGGGACTCTAACCGAGCAGTACTTC
CASSPLTGTLTEQYF
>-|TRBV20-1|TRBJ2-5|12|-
TGCAGTGCAACGGGCAGGGAGGAGACCCAGTACTTC
CSATGREETQYF
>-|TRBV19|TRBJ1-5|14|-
TGTGCCAGTAGTATGGACGGGCTAGGCCAGCCCCAGCATTTT
CASSMDGLGQPQHF
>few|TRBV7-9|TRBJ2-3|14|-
TGTGCCAGCAGCAGAGAAACAGGGACAGATACGCAGTATTTT
CASSRETGTDTQYF
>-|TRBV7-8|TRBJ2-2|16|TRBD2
TGTGCCAGCAGCTTAGAAAGGCCTAGCGGGGTAGTGGAGCTGTTTTTT
CASSLERPSGVVELFF
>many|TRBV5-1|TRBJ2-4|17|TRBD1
TGCGCCAGCAGCTTGGGTGTGGGACAGTCAGCCAAAAACATTCAGTACTTC
CASSLGVGQSAKNIQYF
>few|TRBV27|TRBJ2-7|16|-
TGTGCCAGCATCTCCCAGGGTCGGGACGGCCGCTACGAGCAGTACTTC
CASISQGRDGRYEQYF
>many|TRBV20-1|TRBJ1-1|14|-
TGCAGTGCTCTGTTAGGAGCAGTGAACACTGAAGCTTTCTTT
CSALLGAVNTEAFF
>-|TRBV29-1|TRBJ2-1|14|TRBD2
TGCAGCGTTGACCGAGCGGGATCGTACAATGGGCAGTTCTTC
CSVDRAGSYNGQFF
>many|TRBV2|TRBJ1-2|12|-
TGTGCCAGCAGTGGGACAGTCTATGGCTACACCTTC
CASSGTVYGYTF
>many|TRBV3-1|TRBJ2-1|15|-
TGTGCCAGCAGCCAACAGGGTTCTCCGATCAATGAGCAGTTCTTC
CASSQQGSPINEQFF
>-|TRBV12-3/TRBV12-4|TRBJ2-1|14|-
TGTGCCAGCAGTACGGGACTCCAGGGCAATGAGCAGTTCTTC
CASSTGLQGNEQFF
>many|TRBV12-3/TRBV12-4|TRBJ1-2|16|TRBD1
TGTGCCAGCAGTTTAACCGGGACAGGGGGCTCCTATGGCTACACCTTC
CASSLTGTGGSYGYTF
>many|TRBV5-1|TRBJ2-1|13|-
TGCGCCAGCAGCTCCGACCCTAACAATGAGCAGTTCTTC
CASSSDPNNEQFF
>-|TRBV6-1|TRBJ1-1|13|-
TGTGCCAGCAGTTTCAACACCAACACTGAAGCTTTCTTT
CASSFNTNTEAFF
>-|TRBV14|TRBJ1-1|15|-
TGTGCCAGCAGCCAAAAAGGTAGAGGCCAGACTGAAGCTTTCTTT
CASSQKGRGQTEAFF
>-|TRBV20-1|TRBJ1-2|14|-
TGCAGTGCTCCAGAGTCCTTGAGGGGGAATGGCTACACCTTC
CSAPESLRGNGYTF
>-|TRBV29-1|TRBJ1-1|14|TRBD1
TGCAGTATGTTCCCCCTAACAGGGGGCACTGAAGCTTTCTTT
CSMFPLTGGTEAFF
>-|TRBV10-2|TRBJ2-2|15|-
TGCGCCAGCAGTGAGAAGAGGGGCTGGACCGGGGAGCTGTTTTTT
CASSEKRGWTGELFF
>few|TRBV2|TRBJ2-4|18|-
TGTGCCAGCAGTGACCGACCCCGCTCTGGGGGGGCTCAAAACATTCAGTACTTC
CASSDRPRSGGAQNIQYF
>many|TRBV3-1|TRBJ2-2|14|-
TGTGCCAGCAGCCAAGACGGTCGAACCGGGGAGCTGTTTTTT
CASSQDGRTGELFF
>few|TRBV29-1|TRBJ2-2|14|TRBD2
TGCAGCGTATCAAGCGGGAGAGTTACCGGGGAGCTGTTTTTT
CSVSSGRVTGELFF
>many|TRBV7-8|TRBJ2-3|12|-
TGTGCCAGCAGTAACTACCCGGATACGCAGTATTTT
CASSNYPDTQYF
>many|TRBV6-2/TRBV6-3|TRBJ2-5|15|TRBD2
TGTGCCAGCAGATCCGGACTAGCGGGAAAAGAGACCCAGTACTTC
CASRSGLAGKETQYF
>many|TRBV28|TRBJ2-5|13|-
TGTGCCAGCAGTTTCCCAGGCGGAGGGACCCAGTACTTC
CASSFPGGGTQYF
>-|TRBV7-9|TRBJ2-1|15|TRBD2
TGTGCCAGCAGCTCCCGAGCGGGAGGGCTGAATGAGCAGTTCTTC
CASSSRAGGLNEQFF
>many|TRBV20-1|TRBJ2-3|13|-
TGCAGTGCCCATAGCGAATACACAGATACGCAGTATTTT
CSAHSEYTDTQYF
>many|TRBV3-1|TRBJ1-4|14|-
TGTGCCAGCAGCCAAGCGGGGAGCGGCGAAAAACTGTTTTTT
CASSQAGSGEKLFF
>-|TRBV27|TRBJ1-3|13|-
TGTGCCAGCAGTCCCTCCCGAGGAAACACCATATATTTT
CASSPSRGNTIYF
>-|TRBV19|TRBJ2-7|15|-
TGTGCCAGTAGTTTCAATCTTGGGGGCTCCTACGAGCAGTACTTC
CASSFNLGGSYEQYF
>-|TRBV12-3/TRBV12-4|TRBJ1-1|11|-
TGTGCCAGCAGGTCCTATCTGGGAGCTTTCTTT
CASRSYLGAFF
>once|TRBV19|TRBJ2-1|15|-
TGTGCCAGTACCGTCGACCGGAGCTCCTACAATGAGCAGTTCTTC
CASTVDRSSYNEQFF
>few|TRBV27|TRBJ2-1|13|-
TGTGCCAGCAGTTTTAGCGGCCACAATGAGCAGTTCTTC
CASSFSGHNEQFF
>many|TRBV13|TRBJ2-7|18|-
TGTGCCAGCAGCTTACACCCGAAAGGCGGGTCAAGCTCCTACGAGCAGTACTTC
CASSLHPKGGSSSYEQYF
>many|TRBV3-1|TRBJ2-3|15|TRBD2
TGTGCCAGCAGCCGACTAGCGGGGTTCACAGATACGCAGTATTTT
CASSRLAGFTDTQYF
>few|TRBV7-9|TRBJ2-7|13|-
TGTGCCAGCTCGCCGGGGGCACGGGCCGAGCAGTACTTC
CASSPGARAEQYF
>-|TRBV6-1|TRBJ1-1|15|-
TGTGCCAGCAGTCAGAAGACAGGTATGAACACTGAAGCTTTCTTT
CASSQKTGMNTEAFF
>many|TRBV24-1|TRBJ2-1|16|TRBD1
TGTGCCACCAGTGACCCGGGACAGGCGACCTCCAATGAGCAGTTCTTC
CATSDPGQATSNEQFF
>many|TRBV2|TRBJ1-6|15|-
TGTGCCAGCAGTGAAGGCGTCGGGGTGGATTCACCCCTCCACTTT
CASSEGVGVDSPLHF
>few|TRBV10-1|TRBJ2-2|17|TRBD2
TGCGCCAGCAGTGAAACTAGCGGGAGGGCCTCCACCGGGGAGCTGTTTTTT
CASSETSGRASTGELFF